These 5 T cell receptor beta chains originate from one sample sequenced in a study of identical twins. TCRdb passed the 5' RACE reads through MiXCR, listing each CDR3 protein once. Here the sample spans 250,000 to 300,000 distinct CDR3 sequences, 7.5% to 9.5% being singletons. The same specimen was also included in a second study, on yellow fever vaccine responses in identical twins.

The sample consisted of CD8+ T cells sorted from blood. Source of these receptors: a woman between 18 and 30 years old in good health.

In its sample, this clonotype was seen many times. V gene TRBV5-1 combines with J gene TRBJ2-7; no reliable D call. The CDR3 spans 12 residues. The V end was cut by 0 bases, the J end by 7 bases, with 8 bases between. Germline CDR1 SGHRS, CDR2 YFSETQ. Written as DNA, the CDR3 is TGCGCCAGCAGCTTGGTTTCCGGGGAGCAGTACTTC. It is translated as CASSLVSGEQYF.

This clonotype has a count of ten or more. The J gene is TRBJ2-1, the V gene TRBV2; TRBD2 might be the D (5 bases). V was shortened by 10 bases and J by 10 bases, with 17 bases between the two germline ends. The V gene's germline CDR1 is SNHLY and CDR2 FYNNEI. The CDR3 spans 12 residues. CDR3 bases: TGTGCCACCCTCGAGGAACGAGGGGAGCAGTTCTTC. Protein product: CATLEERGEQFF.

The chain joins TRBV7-6 to TRBJ2-2, with TRBD2 as a possible D gene (6 bases). The germline V gene has CDR1 SGHVS and CDR2 FNYEAQ. This CDR3 comprises 13 residues. V was pared by 3 bases and J by 6 bases, with 8 bases between. Written as DNA, the CDR3 is TGTGCCAGCAGCTTCGGGAGCCCCGGGGAGCTGTTTTTT. Amino acid sequence: CASSFGSPGELFF.

This chain links TRBV7-9 with TRBJ2-1, with TRBD2 matching over 14 bases. CDR1 is SEHNR and CDR2 is FQNEAQ in the germline V gene (reference sequence). This CDR3 is built from 16 residues. V shed 5 bases, J shed 6 bases, and the junction held 6 bases outside the gene matches. CDR3: CASSDRGLAGGNEQFF. CDR3 sequence (DNA): TGTGCCAGCAGCGATCGTGGACTAGCGGGGGGCAATGAGCAGTTCTTC.

The sample holds a few counts of this clonotype. This CDR3 reads CASSLDDNSYEQYF. In DNA, the CDR3 is TGTGCCAGCAGCTTAGATGACAACTCCTACGAGCAGTACTTC. J is TRBJ2-7 and V is TRBV7-6, with D unclear. CDR3 length: 14 amino acids. The V end lost 1 base, the J end lost 0 bases, and 7 bases lay between the germline ends. In germline, CDR1 is SGHVS, CDR2 FNYEAQ.